This entry describes one TCR beta chain. This record comes from a study of blood T cell repertoires in COVID-19. Germline assignment: CDR1 SGHNT and CDR2 YYREEE (reference sequence). The CDR3 is made up of 16 amino acids. J gave up 2 bases and V 0 bases, and 5 bases lay outside the gene matches. Profiling relied on immunoSEQ multiplex PCR, and the TCRdb table lists in-frame clones only, not all of them. The sample carries 250,000 to 300,000 clones, approximately 86% recorded once. Sample: peripheral blood. This sequence originates from a man in his thirties or forties with active or convalescent COVID-19. This chain uses TRBV5-4 with TRBJ2-3; 8 positions agree with TRBD1. The CDR3 DNA reads as TGTGCCAGCAGCTTGGGGCAGGGGGCCCTCACAGATACGCAGTATTTT. This translates into CASSLGQGALTDTQYF.